The T cell receptor (beta chain) described here comes from a study of T cell repertoires in cytomegalovirus infection. In regard to this clonotype: One junction end does not reproduce the germline sequence, and a read error may be involved.

The CDR3 length is 15 residues. Per germline, CDR1 SGHTA and CDR2 FQGNSA. A single record per CDR3 protein comes from TCRdb applying MiXCR to the reads. The table shows fewer than 550,000 distinct CDR3 sequences, with approximately 25% occurring only once. This TCR was recovered from a human donor in good health (CMV status not recorded). Some clones in this sample may be carry-over from other donors' samples. Sequencing input: PBMCs. J is TRBJ1-5 and V is TRBV7-2, with 10 bases that match TRBD1. CDR3 DNA: TGTGCCAGCAGCACCCGGACAGGGGGGGGTCAGCCCCGGCATTTT. It translates to CASSTRTGGGQPRHF.